Following are 26 T cell receptor beta chains from one sample sequenced in a study of blood T cell repertoires in COVID-19. Produced via immunoSEQ multiplex PCR; TCRdb's table is partial and in-frame only. The data show approximately 170,000 clones, with approximately 86% seen just once and approximately 1.1% held by the top ten. The sample taken for sequencing was peripheral blood. The receptors originated from a man aged 55 to 70 who had recovered from COVID-19.

The V gene is TRBV7-2, the J gene TRBJ1-5; D is undetermined. Deletions cut 3 bases from V and 6 bases from J, with 9 bases between. CDR1 is SGHTA, CDR2 FQGNSA, per germline. The CDR3 length is 13 residues. The CDR3 nucleotides read TGTGCCAGCAGCTTGGTTTCGGGTCAGCCCCAGCATTTT. This translates into CASSLVSGQPQHF.

J is TRBJ2-1 and V is TRBV11-2, with D maybe TRBD1 (5 bases). Germline lookup yields CDR1 SGHAT and CDR2 FQNNGV. CDR3 size: 15 residues. Trimming took off 2 bases at V and 2 bases at J, with 10 bases between the two ends. CDR3 DNA: TGTGCCAGCAGCTTAATTGGGGCGCCCTACAATGAGCAGTTCTTC. It is translated as CASSLIGAPYNEQFF.

CDR3 residues: CASRPGQGLYGYTF. In DNA form, the CDR3 reads TGTGCCAGCAGACCGGGACAGGGGTTATATGGCTACACCTTC. This sequence joins TRBV5-4 and TRBJ1-2; 10 nucleotides match TRBD1. V shed 5 bases, J shed 5 bases, and the junction held 6 bases outside the gene matches. Germline assignment: CDR1 SGHNT and CDR2 YYREEE (reference sequence). The CDR3 loop spans 14 amino acids.

The V call is TRBV7-2, the J call TRBJ1-2; the match to TRBD1 covers 8 bases. Germline assignment: CDR1 SGHTA and CDR2 FQGNSA. The V segment lost 0 bases and the J segment 10 bases; nucleotides outside the gene matches: 4. This CDR3 has 13 amino acids. CDR3 residues: CASSLALDRDYTF. The CDR3 region has the DNA TGTGCCAGCAGCTTAGCTCTGGACAGGGACTACACCTTC.

The chain carries TRBV10-2 and TRBJ2-1; TRBD2 agrees at 13 bases. With 4 bases clipped from V and 6 bases from J, the junction kept 9 bases outside the gene matches. CDR1 and CDR2 (germline): WSHSY, SAAADI. This CDR3 has 17 residues. The CDR3 coding sequence is TGCGCCAGCAGTGTAACTAGCGGGGGGGCAGGTCCCAATGAGCAGTTCTTC. It encodes CASSVTSGGAGPNEQFF.

This sequence joins TRBV11-1 and TRBJ2-1, with TRBD2 matching over 8 bases. Losses at the gene ends were 5 bases for V and 0 bases for J; bases not matched to a gene: 6. The CDR3 extends over 16 amino acids. Per the germline V gene, CDR1 is SGHAT and CDR2 is FQDESV (reference sequence). DNA for the CDR3: TGTGCCAGCAGCAAGAGGCGGGGGGTCTCCTACAATGAGCAGTTCTTC. Translation gives CASSKRRGVSYNEQFF.

V is TRBV7-9 and J is TRBJ2-3; D is perhaps TRBD2 (5 bases). The CDR3 spans 15 residues. CDR1 and CDR2 (germline): SEHNR, FQNEAQ (reference sequence). V gave up 5 bases and J gave up 0 bases, with 12 bases separating them. The CDR3 DNA reads TGTGCCAGCAGCCCTAGGGCGGGTAGCACAGATACGCAGTATTTT. This gives the protein CASSPRAGSTDTQYF.

The chain carries TRBV3-1 (or the pseudogene TRBV3-2) and TRBJ2-3; D is perhaps TRBD2 (6 bases). The germline gives CDR1 LGHDT, CDR2 YNNKEL (reference sequence). V gave up 4 bases and J gave up 6 bases, with 11 bases separating them. CDR3 size: 13 residues. CDR3: CASSLLAEDTQYF. Written as DNA, the CDR3 is TGTGCCAGCAGCCTATTAGCGGAGGATACGCAGTATTTT.

The rearrangement joins TRBV11-1 to TRBJ1-1; D is possibly TRBD1 (5 bases). V lost 0 bases and J lost 7, with 21 bases in between. CDR1 and CDR2 from the germline V gene are SGHAT and FQDESV (reference sequence). The CDR3 totals 17 residues. As DNA, the CDR3 is TGTGCCAGCAGCTTAGCATCAGGGAGACCTGGGGGGTTTGAAGCTTTCTTT. It encodes CASSLASGRPGGFEAFF.

The chain links TRBV3-1 (or the pseudogene TRBV3-2) to TRBJ2-2; TRBD1 matches at 10 bases. The V segment lost 6 bases and the J segment 6 bases; nucleotides outside the gene matches: 10. Looked up from germline, CDR1 is LGHDT and CDR2 is YNNKEL (reference sequence). The CDR3 runs 16 residues. This CDR3 is CASSPGTGDLSGELFF. CDR3 coding DNA: TGTGCCAGCAGTCCCGGGACAGGGGATTTATCCGGGGAGCTGTTTTTT.

The V call is TRBV11-3, the J call TRBJ2-5, with D possibly TRBD1 on 6 matching bases. Per germline, CDR1 SGHNT and CDR2 YENEEA. Trimming cost V 1 base and J 2 bases, with 11 bases left between them. This CDR3 is built from 15 residues. The DNA of the CDR3 is TGTGCCAGCAGCTTAGGAAGAACAGGGCAAGAGACCCAGTACTTC. Translating it yields CASSLGRTGQETQYF. Drawing the rest from reference TRBV11-3 and TRBJ2-5, the complete variable domain is EAGVVQSPRYKIIEKKQPVAFWCNPISGHNTLYWYLQNLGQGPELLIRYENEEAVDDSQLPKDRFSAERLKGVDSTLKIQPAELGDSAVYLCASSLGRTGQETQYFGPGTRLLVL.

CDR3 protein: CASSYSGGRSTDTQYF. Written as DNA, the CDR3 is TGTGCCAGCAGTTACTCTGGGGGCAGATCCACAGATACGCAGTATTTT. The V gene is TRBV6-5, the J gene TRBJ2-3, with TRBD1 as a possible D gene (6 bases). This CDR3 region has 16 residues. The germline V gene has CDR1 MNHEY and CDR2 SVGAGI. V dropped 0 bases and J dropped 2 bases, with 12 bases sitting between them.

Regarding this clone: Sequence at one end of the junction differs from germline and may be a read error. The chain carries TRBV6-5 and TRBJ2-1; D may be TRBD2 (6 bases). This CDR3 region has 12 residues. CDR1 and CDR2 from the germline V gene are MNHEY and SVGAGI. The CDR3 region has the DNA TGTGCCAGCACCTCTAGCGACCTTACCAGGATCTTC. Encoded protein: CASTSSDLTRIF.

The chain recombines TRBV27 with TRBJ2-1; TRBD2 agrees at 7 bases. Germline V gene lookup returns CDR1 MNHEY and CDR2 SMNVEV (reference sequence). V lost 4 bases and J lost 4; bases outside the gene matches: 10. The length of the CDR3 is 16 residues. This CDR3 reads CASSSLGGGSYNEQFF. CDR3 nucleotides: TGTGCCAGCAGTTCACTCGGGGGAGGGTCTTACAATGAGCAGTTCTTC.

The chain uses TRBV27 and TRBJ2-2, with 7 bases matching TRBD2. Germline V gene data show CDR1 as MNHEY and CDR2 as SMNVEV (reference sequence). The CDR3 consists of 14 residues. V shed 2 bases and J 6 bases; nucleotides not matched to a gene: 3. In DNA, the CDR3 is TGTGCCAGCAGTTTAAGACGGGGGGCCGGGGAGCTGTTTTTT. It specifies CASSLRRGAGELFF.

Here the CDR3 DNA reads TGTGCCAGCAGCCCGTTTATAAGAGCCACTGAAGCTTTCTTT. This gives the protein CASSPFIRATEAFF. The chain uses TRBV5-8 and TRBJ1-1; D is undetermined. The CDR3 runs to 14 residues. V shed 4 bases and J shed 4 bases, with 14 bases lying between them. From germline, CDR1 is SGHTS and CDR2 YDEGEE.

In its sample, this clone was seen once. The chain has TRBV7-9 and TRBJ2-3, with 8 bases matching TRBD2. V was pared by 6 bases and J by 5 bases, with 10 bases of the junction left unmatched. The CDR3 has 15 residues. Germline CDR1 reads SEHNR; CDR2 reads FQNEAQ (reference sequence). The CDR3 region is CASSSPGGAGDTQYF. In nucleotides, the CDR3 is TGTGCCAGCAGTTCTCCCGGGGGGGCCGGAGATACGCAGTATTTT.

This clone was found a few times. In the same sample, other DNA sequences code for this CDR3. The V call is TRBV5-6, the J call TRBJ2-7, with TRBD1 matching 8 bases. CDR1 SGHDT and CDR2 YYEEEE come from the germline V gene. V shed 3 bases and J 1 base; nucleotides not matched to a gene: 3. The CDR3 runs 14 residues. In DNA form, the CDR3 reads TGTGCCAGCAGCTGGACAGGGCCTTCCTACGAGCAGTACTTC. It specifies CASSWTGPSYEQYF.

The chain is built from TRBV4-2 and TRBJ2-2; TRBD1 agrees at 11 bases. The CDR3 loop spans 16 amino acids. V shed 1 base, J shed 6 bases, and the junction held 4 bases outside the gene matches. The germline V gene has CDR1 LGHNA and CDR2 YNFKEQ. The CDR3, as DNA: TGTGCCAGCAGCCAAGGGACAGGGGGCGCGTCCGGGGAGCTGTTTTTT. Translation gives CASSQGTGGASGELFF.

This rearrangement joins TRBV27 to TRBJ1-5; D is perhaps TRBD1 (5 bases). Germline V CDR1 and CDR2: MNHEY, SMNVEV (reference sequence). V dropped 1 base and J dropped 6 bases, with 10 bases sitting between them. CDR3 length: 14 amino acids. The CDR3 loop is CASSLLGGVQPQHF. In nucleotides, the CDR3 is TGTGCCAGCAGTTTATTAGGAGGGGTTCAGCCCCAGCATTTT.

The rearrangement links TRBV4-3 to TRBJ1-2; TRBD1 aligns across 10 bases. Per the germline V gene, CDR1 is LGHNA and CDR2 is YSLEER. This CDR3 is built from 15 residues. V lost 3 bases and J lost 4; bases outside the gene matches: 5. For the CDR3, the DNA is TGCGCCAGCAGCCATCGGACAGGGGGAGCCTATGGCTACACCTTC. It translates to CASSHRTGGAYGYTF.

This chain uses TRBV6-1 with TRBJ2-3, with TRBD2 matching over 8 bases. The CDR3 is 16 residues long. Germline V gene lookup returns CDR1 MNHNS and CDR2 SASEGT. J gave up 2 bases and V 2 bases, and 6 bases lay outside the gene matches. CDR3 DNA sequence: TGTGCCAGCAGTGAACTGGGCGGGGGGTCCACAGATACGCAGTATTTT. Translated, it gives CASSELGGGSTDTQYF.

This clone has only a few counts. The chain uses TRBV4-3 and TRBJ1-5; the match to TRBD1 covers 7 bases. CDR3 length: 16 residues. Looked up from germline, CDR1 is LGHNA and CDR2 is YSLEER. After removal of 0 bases from V and 8 bases from J, the junction contained 10 bases not matched to a gene. CDR3 DNA: TGCGCCAGCAGCCAAGAAAGGACAGGCTCATGGGAGCCCCAGCATTTT. Translated: CASSQERTGSWEPQHF.

The chain carries TRBV9 and TRBJ1-2; D possibly corresponds to TRBD1 (6 bases). This CDR3 contains 14 residues. Germline loops: CDR1 SGDLS, CDR2 YYNGEE. V lost 3 bases, J lost 7 bases, and 16 bases lay in between. The CDR3 coding sequence is TGTGCCAGCAGCGCCCAACAGGGAGCCGGTGGCTACACCTTC. Translating it yields CASSAQQGAGGYTF.

This clone was detected a few times. The chain is built from TRBV6-5 and TRBJ1-2; no firm D call. The germline gives CDR1 MNHEY, CDR2 SVGAGI. CDR3 size: 13 residues. The CDR3 sequence: CALWEGSGYGYTF. The CDR3 DNA reads as TGTGCACTTTGGGAGGGCTCGGGCTATGGCTACACCTTC.

This clone has a handful of counts. The chain recombines TRBV7-9 with TRBJ2-3; 8 bases align to TRBD1. Germline trimming cut 3 bases from V and 10 bases from J; bases unmatched to any gene: 9. The germline CDR1 and CDR2 sequences are SEHNR and FQNEAQ (reference sequence). The CDR3 extends over 14 amino acids. The CDR3 coding sequence is TGTGCCAGCAGCTTCGATACACAGGGGGATCCGCAGTATTTT. Translation gives CASSFDTQGDPQYF.